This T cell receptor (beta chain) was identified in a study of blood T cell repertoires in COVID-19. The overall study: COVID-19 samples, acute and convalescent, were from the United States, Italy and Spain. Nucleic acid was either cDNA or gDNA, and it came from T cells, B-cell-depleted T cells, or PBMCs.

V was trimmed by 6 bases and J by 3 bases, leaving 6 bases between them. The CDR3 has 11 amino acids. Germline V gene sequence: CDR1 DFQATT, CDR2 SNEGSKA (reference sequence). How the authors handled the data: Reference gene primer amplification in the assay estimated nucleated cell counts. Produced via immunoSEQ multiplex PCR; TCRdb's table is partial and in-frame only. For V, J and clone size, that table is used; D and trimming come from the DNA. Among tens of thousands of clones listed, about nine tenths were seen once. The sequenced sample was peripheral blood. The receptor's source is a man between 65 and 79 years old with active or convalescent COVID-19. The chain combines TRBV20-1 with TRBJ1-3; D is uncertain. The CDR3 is CSAGGGNTIYF. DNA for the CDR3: TGCAGTGCCGGTGGTGGAAACACCATATATTTT.